Each of the 20 T cell receptor beta chains below was sequenced from the same sample in a study of CD4 T cells in relation to SARS-CoV-2 and coronaviruses. CD4+ T cells from unexposed donors were obtained before the COVID-19 pandemic (2011-2018). Isolation of CD4+ T cells took place after less than 11 days in culture. These receptors are not linked to any known antigen. Sequenced by immunoSEQ multiplex PCR; TCRdb stores in-frame clones only, minus some. The table includes tens of thousands of clones, less than 80% detected once. Sequenced material: CD4+ T cells from PBMCs, cultured in vitro. The receptors were sampled from a human donor in good health.

This clone was seen only once. DNA of the CDR3: TGTGCTAGTGGTTTGGACAGTTTCTATGGCTACACCTTC. It translates to CASGLDSFYGYTF. The rearrangement joins TRBV12-5 to TRBJ1-2; D remains ambiguous. Trimming took 1 base from V and 4 from J, leaving 7 bases between them. The length of the CDR3 is 13 residues. CDR1 and CDR2 (germline): LGHNT, FRNRAP.

Turning to this clone: One end of the junction is discordant with germline, which a read error may explain. The gene calls are TRBV6-5 and TRBJ2-7; D unresolved. Germline V gives CDR1 MNHEY, CDR2 SVGAGI. The CDR3 sequence is 15 residues long. CDR3 loop: CASSYFGFQGYEQYF. CDR3 sequence (DNA): TGTGCCAGCAGCTACTTCGGGTTTCAAGGCTACGAGCAGTACTTC.

This chain joins TRBV12-3 or TRBV12-4 and TRBJ2-2; D not resolved. Trimming cost V 6 bases and J 4 bases, with 6 bases left between them. The CDR3 extends over 12 amino acids. The CDR3 loop reads CASRRITGELFF. In nucleotides, the CDR3 is TGTGCCAGCAGGCGGATCACCGGGGAGCTGTTTTTT.

This rearrangement joins TRBV3-1 (or the pseudogene TRBV3-2) to TRBJ2-3; 9 bases agree with TRBD1. Germline CDR1 reads LGHDT; CDR2 reads YNNKEL (reference sequence). J gave up 2 bases and V 6 bases, and 3 bases lay outside the gene matches. The CDR3 consists of 14 residues. CDR3 sequence: CASSRDRVTDTQYF. The CDR3 DNA sequence: TGTGCCAGCAGTCGGGACAGGGTCACAGATACGCAGTATTTT.

The rearrangement links TRBV18 to TRBJ2-7, with 9 bases lining up with TRBD1. V trimming: 2 bases; J trimming: 2 bases; junction bases outside the gene matches: 4. CDR1 and CDR2 (germline): KGHSH, LQKENI. CDR3 size: 15 residues. The CDR3: CASSPAGTGPYEQYF. The CDR3 DNA reads TGTGCCAGCTCACCAGCCGGGACAGGGCCCTACGAGCAGTACTTC. The full variable domain, rest sourced from reference TRBV18 and TRBJ2-7, is NAGVMQNPRHLVRRRGQEARLRCSPMKGHSHVYWYRQLPEEGLKFMVYLQKENIIDESGMPKERFSAEFPKEGPSILRIQQVVRGDSAAYFCASSPAGTGPYEQYFGPGTRLTVT.

The rearrangement links TRBV6-5 to TRBJ2-7; D gene ambiguous. Germline V gene lookup returns CDR1 MNHEY and CDR2 SVGAGI. The length of the CDR3 is 14 residues. Trimming left V 2 bases short and J 6 bases short, with 14 bases between. The chain's CDR3 is CASSYVPGASEQYF. CDR3 DNA: TGTGCCAGCAGTTACGTGCCTGGCGCCTCCGAGCAGTACTTC.

This chain links TRBV6-2 or TRBV6-3 with TRBJ2-5; no clear D gene. V gave up 1 base and J gave up 1 base, with 4 bases separating them. Germline CDR1 reads MNHEY; CDR2 reads SVGEGT. There are 13 residues in the CDR3. The CDR3 is CASSYLFQETQYF. The CDR3 DNA reads as TGTGCCAGCAGTTACTTGTTCCAAGAGACCCAGTACTTC.

The chain joins TRBV19 to TRBJ1-2; D perhaps matches TRBD1 (6 bases). The CDR3 has 15 residues. Trimming shortened V by 5 bases and J by 4 bases, and 17 bases separated the two germline ends. CDR1 and CDR2 (germline): LNHDA, SQIVND (reference sequence). Here the CDR3 DNA reads TGTGCCAGTAGTTTCTTAGCGACAGGCTCCTATGGCTACACCTTC. This encodes CASSFLATGSYGYTF.

The chain combines TRBV27 with TRBJ1-6; D remains ambiguous. CDR3 length equals 13 residues. Germline CDR1 MNHEY, CDR2 SMNVEV (reference sequence). Trimming removed 3 bases from V and 10 bases from J, with 10 bases in between. This CDR3 is CASSFASSSPLHF. CDR3 nucleotides: TGTGCCAGCAGTTTTGCCAGCTCCTCACCCCTCCACTTT.

The gene calls are TRBV7-2 and TRBJ2-3; D might be TRBD2 (7 bases). The CDR3 has 13 amino acids. Germline loops: CDR1 SGHTA, CDR2 FQGNSA. V was clipped by 5 bases and J by 6 bases, with 12 bases between them. CDR3 in amino acids: CASSRPGGDTQYF. The CDR3, as DNA: TGTGCCAGCAGCCGTCCGGGGGGCGATACGCAGTATTTT.

V gene TRBV19 combines with J gene TRBJ2-3, with 11 bases lining up with TRBD2. The length of the CDR3 is 14 residues. Germline values: CDR1 LNHDA, CDR2 SQIVND (reference sequence). Losses at the gene ends were 7 bases for V and 4 bases for J; bases not matched to a gene: 4. Here the CDR3 reads CASNPGLAADTQYF. In DNA form, the CDR3 reads TGTGCCAGTAATCCGGGACTAGCGGCAGATACGCAGTATTTT.

This clone appeared a few times. This chain connects TRBV2 to TRBJ2-2; D gene ambiguous. Germline loops: CDR1 SNHLY, CDR2 FYNNEI. V was clipped by 2 bases and J by 5 bases, with 6 bases between them. CDR3 length equals 13 residues. For the CDR3, the DNA is TGTGCCAGCAGTGAATGGTATACCGGGGAGCTGTTTTTT. It yields the protein CASSEWYTGELFF.

The V gene is TRBV12-5, the J gene TRBJ2-3; 16 bases agree with TRBD2. CDR3 length: 18 residues. CDR1 and CDR2 (germline): LGHNT, FRNRAP. V shed 5 bases and J 2 bases; nucleotides not matched to a gene: 7. CDR3 DNA: TGTGCTAGTGGTCCGGGACTAGCGGGAGGGGGGATCACAGATACGCAGTATTTT. It codes for CASGPGLAGGGITDTQYF.

The chain couples TRBV4-2 to TRBJ1-3; weak D call: TRBD1 (5 bases). V was trimmed by 4 bases and J by 4 bases, leaving 23 bases between them. Per germline, CDR1 LGHNA and CDR2 YNFKEQ. The CDR3 is made up of 18 amino acids. CDR3: CASSRPPRGGLYGNTIYF. The CDR3 DNA sequence: TGTGCCAGCAGCCGACCACCCCGGGGCGGCCTCTACGGAAACACCATATATTTT.

The chain combines TRBV5-4 with TRBJ1-6, with D maybe TRBD1 (5 bases). This CDR3 spans 14 amino acids. Germline CDR1 SGHNT, CDR2 YYREEE (reference sequence). The V and J ends lost 4 bases and 9 bases respectively, with 14 bases between them. CDR3 nucleotides: TGTGCCAGCAGCCCCGGGGCGCAGGGTTCACCCCTCCACTTT. Protein sequence: CASSPGAQGSPLHF.

This clone is large in the sample. The V gene is TRBV7-2, the J gene TRBJ2-5; maybe TRBD1 (6 bases). The CDR3 has 16 residues. V was pared by 2 bases and J by 4 bases, with 17 bases between. Germline V gene sequence: CDR1 SGHTA, CDR2 FQGNSA. The CDR3 DNA is TGTGCCAGCAGCTTAAATACCGGGACAACCAGAGAGACCCAGTACTTC. Translating gives CASSLNTGTTRETQYF.

The chain links TRBV19 to TRBJ2-3, with D uncertain. The germline V and J ends were trimmed by 3 bases and 2 bases, with 3 bases remaining between them. CDR3 size: 12 residues. Germline CDR1 and CDR2: LNHDA and SQIVND (reference sequence). The CDR3 DNA is TGTGCCAGTAGTATTCCCACAGATACGCAGTATTTT. Encoded protein: CASSIPTDTQYF.

V is TRBV12-3 or TRBV12-4 and J is TRBJ1-2; no definite D call. V lost 6 bases to trimming and J lost 2 bases, with 7 bases between them. This CDR3 region has 12 residues. Written as DNA, the CDR3 is TGTGCCAGCAGGGCGATAAACTATGGCTACACCTTC. Its protein product is CASRAINYGYTF.

This rearrangement joins TRBV7-2 to TRBJ2-5, with D maybe TRBD1 (5 bases). CDR1 and CDR2 (germline): SGHTA, FQGNSA. V lost 3 bases to trimming and J lost 2 bases, with 10 bases between them. This CDR3 region has 14 residues. CDR3 region: CASSFQGAQETQYF. CDR3 bases: TGTGCCAGCAGCTTCCAGGGTGCGCAAGAGACCCAGTACTTC.

The rearrangement uses TRBV5-6 and TRBJ1-1; maybe TRBD1 (5 bases). The V end was cut by 3 bases, the J end by 3 bases, with 12 bases between. Germline V gives CDR1 SGHDT, CDR2 YYEEEE. This CDR3 contains 14 residues. This chain's CDR3 is CASSWGGADTEAFF. As DNA, the CDR3 is TGTGCCAGCAGCTGGGGCGGGGCCGACACTGAAGCTTTCTTT. Filled out from reference TRBV5-6 and TRBJ1-1, the complete variable domain reads DAGVTQSPTHLIKTRGQQVTLRCSPKSGHDTVSWYQQALGQGPQFIFQYYEEEERQRGNFPDRFSGHQFPNYSSELNVNALLLGDSALYLCASSWGGADTEAFFGQGTRLTVV.